The rows below give T cell receptor beta chains drawn from one sample of a study of regulatory T cells in long-lasting Graves disease. One entry per CDR3 protein results from TCRdb running MiXCR on the multiplex PCR reads. The profile shows 400,000 to 600,000 distinct CDR3 sequences, roughly 21% of them singletons. Source: peripheral blood mononuclear cells (PBMCs), taken when the disease was refractory, from a patient treated with antithyroid drugs. The source of these receptors is a female donor with Graves disease. CDR3s include the opening cysteine and the closing phenylalanine or tryptophan. Each record gives: D gene, clone size, J gene, V gene, CDR3 DNA, CDR3 protein. The D gene is left open where the match is weak. Only some rows state a clone size, as once, few, many or a class for expanded clones.

.,many,TRBJ1-2,TRBV28,TGTGCCAGCACGTTACCAGGGAACTATGGCTACACCTTC,CASTLPGNYGYTF
TRBD2,once,TRBJ2-2,TRBV29-1,TGCAGCGTAGAAACTAGCGGGATGAACACCGGGGAGCTGTTTTTT,CSVETSGMNTGELFF
.,many,TRBJ1-2,TRBV12-3/TRBV12-4,TGTGCCAGCAGTTTCTGGGCAGACCCCGAGTTAGCTAACTATGGCTACACCTTC,CASSFWADPELANYGYTF
TRBD1,.,TRBJ1-2,TRBV11-2,TGTGCCAGCAGCCCCCTGGGTAAGGGACAGGGGGTCGATGGCTACACCTTC,CASSPLGKGQGVDGYTF
.,many,TRBJ1-4,TRBV28,TGTGCCAGCAGTACTAGAGCGAGGGGAGGGGAAAAACTGTTTTTT,CASSTRARGGEKLFF
.,few,TRBJ1-1,TRBV10-3,TGTGCCATCAGTGTGGAGAACACTGAAGCTTTCTTT,CAISVENTEAFF
TRBD2,.,TRBJ2-5,TRBV19,TGTGCCAGTACCACTAGCGGGGTGGGGGGGACCCAGTACTTC,CASTTSGVGGTQYF
.,.,TRBJ1-6,TRBV6-1,TGTGCCAGCAGTGAAGGGGGGCATCCGAATTATTCACCCCTCCACTTT,CASSEGGHPNYSPLHF
.,.,TRBJ2-6,TRBV29-1,TGCAGCGTTGACCCGCTCTCACGACGGGGAGTCCTGACTTTC,CSVDPLSRRGVLTF
.,few,TRBJ1-1,TRBV20-1,TGCAGTGCTAGAGATCTTCGACCGGACTCGAACACTGAAGCTTTCTTT,CSARDLRPDSNTEAFF
.,few,TRBJ2-2,TRBV11-1,TGTGCCAGCAGCCTTCTCGCGAACACCGGGGAGCTGTTTTTT,CASSLLANTGELFF
.,many,TRBJ1-1,TRBV9,TGTGCCAGCAGCGTAGGGGTGGGGACTGAAGCTTTCTTT,CASSVGVGTEAFF
.,many,TRBJ2-5,TRBV28,TGTGCCAGCAGTTTAGGTCCGGGTTACCAAGAGACCCAGTACTTC,CASSLGPGYQETQYF
TRBD2,.,TRBJ2-7,TRBV5-5,TGTGCCAGCAGCTTGACGCCGGGACTAGCGTACGAGCAGTACTTC,CASSLTPGLAYEQYF
TRBD1,many,TRBJ1-4,TRBV7-2,TGTGCCAGCAGCTTAAACAGGGGGCTCTCTCTTAATGAAAAACTGTTTTTT,CASSLNRGLSLNEKLFF
.,.,TRBJ2-7,TRBV7-9,TGTGCCAGCGCGGAAGACATAGGAGAAACCTACGAGCAGTACTTC,CASAEDIGETYEQYF
.,few,TRBJ1-5,TRBV20-1,TGCAGTGCTAGAGATTTGATAGCAGGGGCTAGCAATCAGCCCCAGCATTTT,CSARDLIAGASNQPQHF
TRBD2,many,TRBJ2-1,TRBV2,TGTGCCAGCAGTTCGCTAGCGGGAGTCCATGAGCAGTTCTTC,CASSSLAGVHEQFF
.,.,TRBJ2-1,TRBV28,TGTGCCAGCAGTTTTCAGGGGATGGGGTCCTACAATGAGCAGTTCTTC,CASSFQGMGSYNEQFF
.,.,TRBJ1-6,TRBV5-1,TGCGCCAGCAAATCTTCCCTATCGGACGGAGGGGGAGATAATTCACCCCTCCACTTT,CASKSSLSDGGGDNSPLHF
.,few,TRBJ2-2,TRBV6-2/TRBV6-3,TGTGCCAGCAGTAATGGAGGGCAGGACACCGGGGAGCTGTTTTTT,CASSNGGQDTGELFF
.,.,TRBJ2-2,TRBV27,TGTGCCAGCAGTTTAGGGGGCTTGTACACCGGGGAGCTGTTTTTT,CASSLGGLYTGELFF
.,.,TRBJ2-1,TRBV28,TGTGCCAGCAGTTACCCCTCGGCAGGGCGCTCCTACAATGAGCAGTTCTTC,CASSYPSAGRSYNEQFF
.,.,TRBJ1-6,TRBV6-2/TRBV6-3,TGTGCCAGTGGGACAAGTAATAATTCACCCCTCCACTTT,CASGTSNNSPLHF
TRBD1,.,TRBJ2-5,TRBV5-5,TGTGCCAGCATACAGTTACAGGGGGTTCCGGAGACCCAGTACTTC,CASIQLQGVPETQYF
TRBD1,.,TRBJ1-1,TRBV14,TGTGCCAGCAGTAAAGGGCCAGGAGGGGGCCCAAGAAAGGAAGCTTTCTTT,CASSKGPGGGPRKEAFF
TRBD1,few,TRBJ2-7,TRBV6-1,TGTGCCAGCAGGCTCGGGACAGGGGGCTTCTACGAGCAGTACTTC,CASRLGTGGFYEQYF
.,.,TRBJ2-1,TRBV20-1,TGCAGTGCTAGAGGGGGAACCGGACAGTACAATGAGCAGTTCTTC,CSARGGTGQYNEQFF
.,many,TRBJ1-1,TRBV28,TGTGCCAGCAGTTCCTCTCCTTCGAACACTGAAGCTTTCTTT,CASSSSPSNTEAFF
TRBD2,few,TRBJ2-2,TRBV20-1,TGCAGTGCTGGGGACTACAACACCGGGGAGCTGTTTTTT,CSAGDYNTGELFF
.,.,TRBJ1-2,TRBV27,TGTGCCAGCAGACCCGACAGCCAGACTAACTATGGCTACACCTTC,CASRPDSQTNYGYTF
.,many,TRBJ1-4,TRBV18,TGTGCCAGCTCACCAGACAATGATGAAAAACTGTTTTTT,CASSPDNDEKLFF
.,.,TRBJ2-2,TRBV5-6,TGTGCCAGCAGCTTGGAGGTGGAAGCGAACACCGGGGAGCTGTTTTTT,CASSLEVEANTGELFF
TRBD1,many,TRBJ1-1,TRBV5-1,TGCGCCAGCAGGTCCCGACAGGGTTCGGACACTGAAGCTTTCTTT,CASRSRQGSDTEAFF
TRBD2,once,TRBJ2-1,TRBV2,TGTGCCAGCAGGGGACTAGATTACAATGAGCAGTTCTTC,CASRGLDYNEQFF
TRBD2,many,TRBJ2-5,TRBV20-1,TGCAGTGCTACTAGCGGGGGGGCCCCGGAGTGGGAGACCCAGTACTTC,CSATSGGAPEWETQYF
.,.,TRBJ1-1,TRBV20-1,TGCAGTGCCACGGACAGCCGGAACACTGAAGCTTTCTTT,CSATDSRNTEAFF